The sequence of this T cell receptor beta chain was determined in a study of blood T cell repertoires in COVID-19. Study overall: COVID-19 samples collected from the United States, Italy and Spain covered acute and convalescent phases. T cells, B-cell-depleted T cells, or PBMCs supplied cDNA or gDNA.

V lost 5 bases and J lost 2, with 13 bases in between. The germline V gene has CDR1 SGHTA and CDR2 FQGTGA. This CDR3 spans 14 amino acids. Authors' analysis steps: Reference gene primer amplification gave nucleated cell count estimates. Assay used: immunoSEQ multiplex PCR; TCRdb lists only in-frame clones, some missing. The DNA was the basis for D and trimming; V, J and clone size are from that table. The repertoire consists of about 310,000 clones, with around 91% occurring once and the leading ten covering about 9.9%. Two negative PCRs, clearance, or symptom resolution had been documented for recovered Cohort 3 donors.

The TCR sequence derives from a woman between 40 and 55 years old who had recovered from COVID-19. Source material: PBMCs or T cells enriched from blood (not recorded which). V is TRBV7-3 and J is TRBJ2-7; D possibly corresponds to TRBD1 (5 bases). The CDR3: CASSPSQGPYEQYF. The CDR3, as DNA: TGTGCCAGCAGCCCCAGCCAGGGTCCCTACGAGCAGTACTTC.